Shown below are 26 T cell receptor beta chains from a single sample sequenced in a study of blood T cell repertoires in COVID-19. The table came from immunoSEQ multiplex PCR; TCRdb's copy has only in-frame clones and leaves some out. The table shows about 190,000 clones, with around four fifths occurring only once. The sequenced sample consisted of peripheral blood. These receptors all stem from an elderly woman with active or convalescent COVID-19.

The V gene is TRBV5-6, the J gene TRBJ2-1, with TRBD2 as a possible D gene (7 bases). This CDR3 contains 11 residues. Trimming left V 0 bases short and J 13 bases short, with 8 bases between. CDR1 SGHDT and CDR2 YYEEEE come from the germline V gene. The CDR3, as DNA: TGTGCCAGCAGCTTGGGCGGGGGCCAGTTCTTC. The encoded protein is CASSLGGGQFF.

The J gene is TRBJ2-7, the V gene TRBV4-1; tentatively, D is TRBD1 (6 bases). The CDR3 runs 16 residues. The V gene lost 4 bases and the J gene lost 3 bases, with 19 bases spanning the gap. Germline CDR1 and CDR2: MGHRA and YSYEKL. The CDR3 DNA follows: TGCGCCAGCAGCCCACAGTTGAACAGGGTCGGCTACGAGCAGTACTTC. It codes for CASSPQLNRVGYEQYF.

This clone was counted between two and nine times. The chain uses TRBV7-2 and TRBJ2-7; 12 nucleotides agree with TRBD2. This CDR3 comprises 16 residues. Germline CDR1 SGHTA, CDR2 FQGNSA. Trimming removed 5 bases from V and 7 bases from J; junction bases left unmatched: 12. The CDR3 here is CASSTDLAGGPEEQYF. CDR3 nucleotide sequence: TGTGCCAGCAGCACGGATCTAGCGGGGGGGCCGGAGGAGCAGTACTTC.

This chain connects TRBV7-9 to TRBJ1-5; the D is unclear. CDR3 length: 14 residues. Trimming removed 2 bases from V and 0 bases from J, with 5 bases in between. Germline V gene data show CDR1 as SEHNR and CDR2 as FQNEAQ (reference sequence). Here the CDR3 DNA reads TGTGCCAGCAGCTTAATCATTAGCAATCAGCCCCAGCATTTT. It specifies CASSLIISNQPQHF.

V usage is TRBV7-9 and J usage is TRBJ2-7, with D perhaps TRBD1 (5 bases). Per germline, CDR1 SEHNR and CDR2 FQNEAQ (reference sequence). This CDR3 is built from 13 residues. V lost 6 bases and J 3 bases, leaving 12 bases between the germline ends. CDR3 DNA: TGTGCCAGCAGTCTAGACAGTATCTACGAGCAGTACTTC. Its translation: CASSLDSIYEQYF.

This clone has just one count. The chain combines TRBV7-9 with TRBJ1-2, with unresolved D. V dropped 3 bases and J dropped 8 bases, with 22 bases sitting between them. The CDR3 sequence is 16 residues long. Germline V gene sequence: CDR1 SEHNR, CDR2 FQNEAQ (reference sequence). DNA for the CDR3: TGTGCCAGCAGCTTCCACCGGGAGTCCCGGTTGGGGGGCTACACCTTC. Protein: CASSFHRESRLGGYTF.

This chain connects TRBV3-1 (or the pseudogene TRBV3-2) to TRBJ1-1, with D possibly being TRBD1 (5 bases). The V end was cut by 8 bases, the J end by 1 base, with 17 bases between. The CDR3 length is 15 residues. Germline V gene sequence: CDR1 LGHDT, CDR2 YNNKEL (reference sequence). This CDR3 is CASRTRRDGNTEAFF. The CDR3 DNA reads TGTGCCAGCCGAACACGGAGGGACGGGAACACTGAAGCTTTCTTT.

Of note for this clone: The junction departs from germline at one end; a sequencing error may be responsible. The rearrangement links TRBV7-2 to TRBJ1-3, with D possibly matching TRBD1 (5 bases). This CDR3 comprises 12 residues. CDR1 and CDR2 from the germline V gene are SGHTA and FQGNSA. The chain's CDR3 is CASSLAGRDLFF. In DNA form, the CDR3 reads TGTGCCAGCAGCTTAGCGGGCAGGGACTTATTTTTT.

This clone has only one observation. The genes are TRBV23-1 and TRBJ1-6, with D possibly TRBD1 on 5 matching bases. TRBV23-1 is an ORF; its function is uncertain. This CDR3 contains 21 residues. Trimming shortened V by 0 bases and J by 0 bases, and 21 bases separated the two germline ends. CDR3 DNA sequence: TGCGCCAGCAGTCAATCACCTAGGACACCTGGGAGGAGCTCCTATAATTCACCCCTCCACTTT. Translation: CASSQSPRTPGRSSYNSPLHF.

V is TRBV27 and J is TRBJ2-7; a possible D gene is TRBD2 (5 bases). Germline V gene lookup returns CDR1 MNHEY and CDR2 SMNVEV (reference sequence). V was pared by 7 bases and J by 3 bases, with 13 bases between. The length of the CDR3 is 13 residues. CDR3 residues: CASTPLGGYEQYF. In nucleotides, the CDR3 is TGTGCCAGCACCCCGTTAGGAGGCTACGAGCAGTACTTC.

CDR3 sequence: CASSLDGGQAKGYTF. In nucleotides, the CDR3 is TGTGCCAGCAGCTTAGACGGGGGACAGGCGAAAGGCTACACCTTC. The genes are TRBV13 and TRBJ1-2, with 8 bases identical to TRBD1. The CDR3 extends over 15 amino acids. V lost 1 base, J lost 8 bases, and 9 bases stayed unmatched. CDR1 is PRHDT, CDR2 FYEKMQ, per germline (reference sequence).

The chain carries TRBV24-1 and TRBJ1-2, with TRBD1 identical over 9 bases. The V gene's germline CDR1 is KGHDR and CDR2 SFDVKD. The CDR3 runs 14 residues. V was clipped by 4 bases and J by 6 bases; unmatched bases: 5. Here the CDR3 reads CATSDRGDRDGYTF. The CDR3, as DNA: TGTGCCACCAGTGACCGCGGGGACAGGGATGGCTACACCTTC.

This chain uses TRBV15 with TRBJ2-1; 9 nucleotides match TRBD1. This CDR3 comprises 17 residues. The ends lost 0 bases at V and 5 bases at J; junction bases unmatched: 8. The germline gives CDR1 LNHNV, CDR2 YYDKDF (reference sequence). The chain's CDR3 is CATSRDTGGAIDNEQFF. As DNA, the CDR3 is TGTGCCACCAGCAGAGACACAGGGGGCGCGATCGACAATGAGCAGTTCTTC.

The gene calls are TRBV7-9 and TRBJ1-3; weak D call: TRBD1 (5 bases). V lost 5 bases and J lost 7, with 21 bases in between. In germline, CDR1 is SEHNR, CDR2 FQNEAQ (reference sequence). CDR3 length: 16 amino acids. The DNA of the CDR3 is TGTGCCAGCAGCCCGACGGGGGGAGGGAGGTCGAACACCATATATTTT. It encodes CASSPTGGGRSNTIYF.

This chain connects TRBV10-3 to TRBJ1-2; D may be TRBD1 (5 bases). Looked up from germline, CDR1 is ENHRY and CDR2 is SYGVKD. The ends were cut back, 0 bases at V and 6 bases at J, with 14 bases in the middle. The length of the CDR3 is 15 residues. As DNA, the CDR3 is TGTGCCATCAGTGAGTCTGGGGGTGGAGGGGATGGCTACACCTTC. Its protein is CAISESGGGGDGYTF.

The chain recombines TRBV7-9 with TRBJ1-6, with 7 bases matching TRBD1. This CDR3 spans 15 amino acids. Trimming removed 0 bases from V and 7 bases from J; junction bases left unmatched: 3. Germline assignment: CDR1 SEHNR and CDR2 FQNEAQ (reference sequence). CDR3: CASSLAETGNSPLHF. The CDR3 nucleotides read TGTGCCAGCAGCTTAGCGGAGACAGGGAATTCACCCCTCCACTTT.

V and J are TRBV20-1 and TRBJ1-4; D is undetermined. V was shortened by 3 bases and J by 8 bases, with 10 bases between the two germline ends. The CDR3 covers 12 residues. In germline, CDR1 is DFQATT, CDR2 SNEGSKA (reference sequence). CDR3 residues: CSASSQVEKLFF. The CDR3 bases are TGCAGTGCTAGTTCGCAGGTGGAAAAACTGTTTTTT.

V and J are TRBV10-2 and TRBJ2-3, with D perhaps TRBD1 (6 bases). V lost 2 bases, J lost 2 bases, and 17 bases lay in between. Germline V lookup: CDR1 WSHSY, CDR2 SAAADI. CDR3 size: 17 residues. The CDR3 DNA is TGCGCCAGCAGTGAGGTGCTGGGGGCCGGATTCACAGATACGCAGTATTTT. Encoded protein: CASSEVLGAGFTDTQYF.

The V and J genes are TRBV10-3 and TRBJ2-5; possible D gene TRBD2, 6 bases. The CDR3 spans 15 residues. Germline V gene lookup returns CDR1 ENHRY and CDR2 SYGVKD. V shed 4 bases and J shed 3 bases, with 15 bases lying between them. CDR3 protein: CAISGGGSGEETQYF. The CDR3 bases are TGTGCCATCAGTGGCGGAGGTAGCGGCGAAGAGACCCAGTACTTC.

The genes are TRBV6-5 and TRBJ1-2, with 8 bases fitting TRBD1. CDR1 is MNHEY and CDR2 is SVGAGI in the germline V gene. CDR3 length equals 14 residues. V was pared by 4 bases and J by 8 bases, with 9 bases of the junction left unmatched. The CDR3 loop is CASSFKQGGFGYTF. The CDR3 coding sequence is TGTGCCAGCAGTTTCAAACAGGGGGGCTTCGGCTACACCTTC.

This clone was counted between two and nine times. The rearrangement joins TRBV6-4 to TRBJ2-2; D not certain. CDR1 is MRHNA and CDR2 is SNTAGT in the germline V gene. The CDR3 has 13 residues. Trimming pared 4 bases from V and 1 base from J, leaving 4 bases between. DNA of the CDR3: TGTGCCAGCAGTGGACAGAACACCGGGGAGCTGTTTTTT. It specifies CASSGQNTGELFF.

The rearrangement uses TRBV29-1 and TRBJ1-1; no clear D gene. The CDR3 totals 10 residues. The germline gives CDR1 SQVTM, CDR2 ANQGSEA. Trimming stripped 7 bases from V and 2 bases from J, with 5 bases between. The CDR3 spells CSGRNTEAFF. CDR3 nucleotides: TGCAGCGGTCGTAACACTGAAGCTTTCTTT.

This clone was recorded many times. J is TRBJ1-6 and V is TRBV27; a possible D gene is TRBD1 (6 bases). The CDR3 totals 14 residues. The germline V gene has CDR1 MNHEY and CDR2 SMNVEV (reference sequence). The V end was cut by 7 bases, the J end by 8 bases, with 15 bases between. As DNA, the CDR3 is TGTGCCAGCACCTCAGACAGGATAGATTCACCCCTCCACTTT. As protein: CASTSDRIDSPLHF.

Worth noting for this clone: Other DNA variants within this sample encode the same CDR3. The J gene is TRBJ1-1, the V gene TRBV6-5; 9 bases align to TRBD1. V lost 5 bases and J lost 5; bases outside the gene matches: 3. In germline, CDR1 is MNHEY, CDR2 SVGAGI. The CDR3 has 13 amino acids. This CDR3 is CASSTDRGTEAFF. CDR3 sequence (DNA): TGTGCCAGCAGTACTGACAGGGGGACTGAAGCTTTCTTT.

V usage is TRBV6-6 and J usage is TRBJ1-2, with D unresolved. The CDR3 has 13 amino acids. Germline assignment: CDR1 MNHNY and CDR2 SVGAGI (reference sequence). Trimming took 3 bases from V and 7 from J, leaving 12 bases between them. CDR3 nucleotide sequence: TGTGCCAGCAGTTATCCGTCCTTACTTGGCTACACCTTC. Protein product: CASSYPSLLGYTF.

This clone was observed many times. In the same sample, other DNA sequences code for this CDR3. The chain carries TRBV5-1 and TRBJ1-1; TRBD1 aligns across 9 bases. Germline V CDR1 and CDR2: SGHRS, YFSETQ. This CDR3 is built from 13 residues. Unmatched junction bases numbered 6, after V lost 4 bases and J lost 8 bases. CDR3 nucleotides: TGCGCCAGCAGCCCGGGACAGGGTGCGGAAGCTTTCTTT. Translating it yields CASSPGQGAEAFF.